This T cell receptor (beta chain) was retrieved from a study of regulatory T cells in long-lasting Graves disease. Overall study: Disease was considered persistent Graves' disease after over 5 years of antithyroid drugs (with positive TSH receptor antibodies).

Study-level findings and limits: More public clonotypes were shared by persistent patients (about 3,000) than by new patients (more than 950).

This sample's time point: persistent/refractory GD, antithyroid drugs over 5 years with positive TRAb. PBMC RNA was the source of the TCR library. Blood from the periphery, about 9.7 milliliters in all, was drawn into EDTA tubes. The V gene lost 0 bases and the J gene lost 2 bases, with 11 bases spanning the gap. The CDR3 contains 15 residues. Germline-derived CDR1 and CDR2 are MNHEY and SVGAGI. This clonotype was seen a handful of times. No antigen is known for it. With iRepertoire HTBI primers and Arm-PCR of CDR3 regions, TCR beta libraries were built. As handled by the study authors: Among the samples, roughly 65 TRBV and approximately 13 TRBJ segments were identified. TCRdb reanalysed the multiplex PCR reads using MiXCR and keeps one entry per CDR3 protein. The V and J calls shown here were made by TCRdb, not taken from the authors' results. The sample includes more than 300,000 distinct CDR3 sequences, about 20% seen only once; the top ten take less than 30%.

The genes are TRBV6-5 and TRBJ2-7; possibly TRBD2 for D (5 bases). The source of this sequence is a female donor with Graves disease. Sequenced here: peripheral blood mononuclear cells (PBMCs), sampled when the disease was refractory, from a patient treated with antithyroid drugs. The CDR3 spells CASSYSELATYEQYF. The CDR3 DNA sequence: TGTGCCAGCAGTTACTCTGAGTTAGCGACCTACGAGCAGTACTTC.